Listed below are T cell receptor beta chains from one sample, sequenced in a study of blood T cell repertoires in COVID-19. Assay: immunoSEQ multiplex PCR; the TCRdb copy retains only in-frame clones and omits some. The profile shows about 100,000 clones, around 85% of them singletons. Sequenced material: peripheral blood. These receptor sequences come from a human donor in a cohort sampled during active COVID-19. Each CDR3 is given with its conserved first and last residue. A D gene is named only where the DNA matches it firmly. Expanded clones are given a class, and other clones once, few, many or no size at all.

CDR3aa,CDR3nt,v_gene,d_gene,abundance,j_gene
CASSQGQGGGTEAFF,TGCGCCAGCAGCCAAGGACAGGGCGGTGGGACTGAAGCTTTCTTT,TRBV4-1,TRBD1,.,TRBJ1-1
CASSPPLGRNAYEQYF,TGTGCCAGCTCACCACCGCTGGGGCGGAATGCCTACGAGCAGTACTTC,TRBV18,.,.,TRBJ2-7
CASSIAGEWSYEQYF,TGTGCCAGTAGTATAGCGGGAGAGTGGTCCTACGAGCAGTACTTC,TRBV19,.,.,TRBJ2-7
CASSQVGTGRSGELFF,TGTGCCAGCAGCCAAGTTGGGACAGGGAGATCCGGGGAGCTGTTTTTT,TRBV3-1/TRBV3-2,TRBD1,.,TRBJ2-2
CASSPRDRMNTEAFF,TGTGCCAGCAGCCCAAGGGACAGGATGAACACTGAAGCTTTCTTT,TRBV5-8,TRBD1,.,TRBJ1-1
CASSHKALASTGELFF,TGTGCCAGCTCACATAAGGCACTAGCGTCAACCGGGGAGCTGTTTTTT,TRBV18,TRBD2,.,TRBJ2-2
CASSTSYGETQYF,TGTGCCAGCAGCACCTCATACGGAGAGACCCAGTACTTC,TRBV7-2,.,.,TRBJ2-5
CASTRTSGRTDTQYF,TGTGCCAGCACCAGGACTAGCGGGAGGACAGATACGCAGTATTTT,TRBV9,TRBD2,once,TRBJ2-3
CASRRWESDEQYF,TGTGCCAGCAGGAGATGGGAGTCCGACGAGCAGTACTTC,TRBV2,.,few,TRBJ2-7
CASNNRAGNTEAFF,TGTGCCAGCAATAACAGGGCGGGGAACACTGAAGCTTTCTTT,TRBV2,.,.,TRBJ1-1
CASSTLAGGPIGETQYF,TGCGCCAGCAGCACCCTAGCGGGGGGGCCGATAGGAGAGACCCAGTACTTC,TRBV5-1,TRBD2,.,TRBJ2-5
CAISEYSGPGSEQYF,TGTGCCATCAGTGAATATAGCGGACCGGGCTCCGAGCAGTACTTC,TRBV10-3,.,.,TRBJ2-7
CASSSLGAGGNYGYTF,TGTGCCAGCAGTTCACTCGGGGCAGGGGGTAACTATGGCTACACCTTC,TRBV6-5,TRBD1,.,TRBJ1-2
CASSGDIPYEQYF,TGTGCCAGTAGTGGGGACATTCCCTACGAGCAGTACTTC,TRBV19,.,few,TRBJ2-7
CASGLNLRQTVSYNEQFF,TGTGCTAGTGGTTTGAACTTAAGACAGACGGTCTCCTACAATGAGCAGTTCTTC,TRBV12-5,.,.,TRBJ2-1
CASSFSGGAYEQYF,TGTGCCAGCAGCTTTAGCGGGGGGGCCTACGAGCAGTACTTC,TRBV7-2,TRBD2,.,TRBJ2-7
CASSYSRAFAETQYF,TGTGCCAGCAGTTACTCGAGGGCATTTGCAGAGACCCAGTACTTC,TRBV6-6,.,.,TRBJ2-5
CASSVGEQGNSYEQYF,TGTGCCAGCAGCGTAGGCGAACAGGGAAACTCCTACGAGCAGTACTTC,TRBV9,.,.,TRBJ2-7
CASSLDLAEYNEQFF,TGTGCCAGCAGCTTGGATCTAGCGGAGTACAATGAGCAGTTCTTC,TRBV5-4,TRBD2,.,TRBJ2-1
CASSLAGTTYNEQFF,TGTGCCAGCAGTCTAGCGGGGACGACCTACAATGAGCAGTTCTTC,TRBV6-2/TRBV6-3,TRBD2,.,TRBJ2-1
CASSWTGIDNEQFF,TGTGCCAGCAGTTGGACAGGGATCGACAATGAGCAGTTCTTC,TRBV7-2,TRBD1,once,TRBJ2-1
CASRPTGGRGYTF,TGTGCCAGCAGACCGACAGGGGGCCGTGGCTACACCTTC,TRBV6-5,TRBD1,.,TRBJ1-2
CASSPRSGRHQETQYF,TGTGCCAGCAGCCCGCGCAGCGGGAGGCACCAAGAGACCCAGTACTTC,TRBV5-5,TRBD2,.,TRBJ2-5
CASSLGGTGGETQYF,TGTGCCAGCAGTCTAGGAGGGACAGGGGGCGAGACCCAGTACTTC,TRBV11-3,TRBD1,.,TRBJ2-5
CASSRSGTARASTDTQYF,TGTGCCAGCAGTCGTTCCGGGACAGCGAGAGCCAGCACAGATACGCAGTATTTT,TRBV6-2/TRBV6-3,TRBD1,.,TRBJ2-3
CASSLNRGFNYGYTF,TGTGCCAGCAGCCTTAACAGGGGATTTAACTATGGCTACACCTTC,TRBV3-1/TRBV3-2,TRBD1,.,TRBJ1-2
CASSLQGIQETQYF,TGTGCCAGCAGTCTACAGGGGATCCAAGAGACCCAGTACTTC,TRBV6-5,TRBD1,.,TRBJ2-5
CASSLEGAGNQPQHF,TGTGCCAGCAGCTTAGAAGGGGCGGGCAATCAGCCCCAGCATTTT,TRBV7-2,.,.,TRBJ1-5
CASSRGQSTEAFF,TGTGCCAGCAGCCGGGGACAGTCGACTGAAGCTTTCTTT,TRBV6-6,TRBD1,.,TRBJ1-1
CASSWDSGVYEQYF,TGTGCCAGCAGTTGGGATAGCGGGGTATACGAGCAGTACTTC,TRBV6-2/TRBV6-3,TRBD2,.,TRBJ2-7
CASSWSAGDVYEQYF,TGCGCCAGCAGCTGGTCGGCAGGGGATGTTTACGAGCAGTACTTC,TRBV5-1,.,.,TRBJ2-7
CASSYGSGGATDTQYF,TGTGCCAGCAGTTACGGTTCGGGGGGGGCCACAGATACGCAGTATTTT,TRBV6-2/TRBV6-3,TRBD2,.,TRBJ2-3
CASSLDWGRKGYTF,TGTGCCAGCAGCTTGGACTGGGGGCGAAAGGGCTACACCTTC,TRBV5-6,.,few,TRBJ1-2
CASTGRADYGYTF,TGTGCCAGTACCGGCAGGGCCGATTATGGCTACACCTTC,TRBV19,.,.,TRBJ1-2
CAIAGGFTDTQYF,TGTGCCATAGCGGGGGGGTTCACAGATACGCAGTATTTT,TRBV6-4,TRBD2,.,TRBJ2-3
CASSQSGGLYNEQFF,TGTGCCAGCAGCCAGAGCGGGGGGTTATACAATGAGCAGTTCTTC,TRBV7-7,TRBD2,.,TRBJ2-1
CASSYRAGTYNEQFF,TGCGCCAGCAGCTACCGAGCGGGAACGTACAATGAGCAGTTCTTC,TRBV5-1,TRBD2,.,TRBJ2-1
CASTPTGLLNSPLHF,TGTGCCAGTACACCGACAGGGTTATTGAATTCACCCCTCCACTTT,TRBV19,TRBD1,.,TRBJ1-6
CASSLEVAGSSYNEQFF,TGTGCCAGCAGCTTAGAAGTAGCGGGAAGCTCCTACAATGAGCAGTTCTTC,TRBV7-6,TRBD2,.,TRBJ2-1
CASSPQGVGEKLFF,TGTGCCAGCAGCCCACAGGGGGTAGGGGAAAAACTGTTTTTT,TRBV7-2,TRBD1,once,TRBJ1-4
CASSQDVGQVNTEAFF,TGTGCCAGCAGCCAAGACGTCGGCCAGGTGAACACTGAAGCTTTCTTT,TRBV14,.,.,TRBJ1-1
CASSLGQGLNEKLFF,TGTGCCAGCAGCTTGGGACAGGGGCTTAATGAAAAACTGTTTTTT,TRBV5-8,TRBD1,.,TRBJ1-4
CASSFDRWGYTF,TGTGCCAGCAGCTTCGACAGATGGGGCTACACCTTC,TRBV7-2,.,.,TRBJ1-2
CASSWSSGRGGETQYF,TGTGCCAGCAGCTGGTCTAGCGGGAGAGGGGGGGAGACCCAGTACTTC,TRBV7-8,TRBD2,once,TRBJ2-5
CASSYETLYGYTF,TGTGCCAGCAGTTACGAGACACTCTATGGCTACACCTTC,TRBV6-2/TRBV6-3,.,.,TRBJ1-2
CASSPGLAGGVTGELFF,TGCGCCAGCAGCCCGGGACTAGCGGGAGGGGTTACCGGGGAGCTGTTTTTT,TRBV5-1,TRBD2,.,TRBJ2-2
CASSLARGAGVLAGNEQFF,TGTGCCAGCAGCTTAGCGCGAGGAGCGGGAGTTTTGGCTGGCAATGAGCAGTTCTTC,TRBV7-8,TRBD2,.,TRBJ2-1
CASSLVGGKGYEQYF,TGTGCCAGCAGCTTAGTTGGCGGGAAGGGCTACGAGCAGTACTTC,TRBV7-2,.,.,TRBJ2-7
CASSLVGAEKLFF,TGTGCCAGCAGCTTAGTAGGGGCCGAAAAACTGTTTTTT,TRBV7-2,.,.,TRBJ1-4
CAWSAVDRGEQFF,TGTGCCTGGAGTGCGGTGGACCGGGGGGAGCAGTTCTTC,TRBV30,.,.,TRBJ2-1